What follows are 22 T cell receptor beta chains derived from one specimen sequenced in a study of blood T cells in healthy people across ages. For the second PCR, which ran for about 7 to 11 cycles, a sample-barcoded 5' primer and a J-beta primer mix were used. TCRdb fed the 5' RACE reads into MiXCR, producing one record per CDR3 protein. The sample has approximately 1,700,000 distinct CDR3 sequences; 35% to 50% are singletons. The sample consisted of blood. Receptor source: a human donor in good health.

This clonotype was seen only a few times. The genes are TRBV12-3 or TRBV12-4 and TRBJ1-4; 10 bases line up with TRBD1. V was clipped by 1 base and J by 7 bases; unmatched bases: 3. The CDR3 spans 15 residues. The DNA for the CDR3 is TGTGCCAGCAGTTTAGGGACAGGGGGAGGTGAAAAACTGTTTTTT. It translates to CASSLGTGGGEKLFF.

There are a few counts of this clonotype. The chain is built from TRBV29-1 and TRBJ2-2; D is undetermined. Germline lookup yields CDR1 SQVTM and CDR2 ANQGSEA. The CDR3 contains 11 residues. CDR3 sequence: CSVANTGELFF. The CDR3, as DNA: TGCAGTGTAGCGAACACCGGGGAGCTGTTTTTT.

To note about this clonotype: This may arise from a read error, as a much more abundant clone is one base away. In DNA form, the CDR3 reads TGTGCCAGCAGTCTGTCCGGGGGGCGTAACGTTCAGTACTTC. It translates to CASSLSGGRNVQYF. This chain connects TRBV28 to TRBJ2-4; D is perhaps TRBD2 (7 bases). V dropped 5 bases and J dropped 11 bases, with 19 bases sitting between them. The length of the CDR3 is 14 residues. Germline V gene lookup returns CDR1 MDHEN and CDR2 SYDVKM.

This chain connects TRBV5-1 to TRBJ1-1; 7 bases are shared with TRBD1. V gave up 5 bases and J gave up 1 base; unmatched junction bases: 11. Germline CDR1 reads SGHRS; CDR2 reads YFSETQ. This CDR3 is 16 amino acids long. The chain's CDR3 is CASSFVLGTANTEAFF. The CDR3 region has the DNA TGCGCCAGCAGTTTTGTTTTGGGGACAGCGAACACTGAAGCTTTCTTT.

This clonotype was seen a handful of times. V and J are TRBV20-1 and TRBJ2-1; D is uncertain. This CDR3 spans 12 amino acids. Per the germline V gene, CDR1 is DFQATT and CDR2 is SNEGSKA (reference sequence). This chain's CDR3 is CSQKGSYNEQFF. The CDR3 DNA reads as TGCAGCCAAAAAGGCTCCTACAATGAGCAGTTCTTC.

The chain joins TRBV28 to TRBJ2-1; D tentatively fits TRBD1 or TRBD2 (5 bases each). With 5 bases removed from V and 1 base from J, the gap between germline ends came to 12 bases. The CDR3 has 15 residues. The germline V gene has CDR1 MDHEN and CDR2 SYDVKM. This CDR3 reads CASSPRGESYNEQFF. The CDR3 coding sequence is TGTGCCAGCAGTCCCCGAGGGGAATCCTACAATGAGCAGTTCTTC. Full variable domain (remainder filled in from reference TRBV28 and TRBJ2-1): DVKVTQSSRYLVKRTGEKVFLECVQDMDHENMFWYRQDPGLGLRLIYFSYDVKMKEKGDIPEGYSVSREKKERFSLILESASTNQTSMYLCASSPRGESYNEQFFGPGTRLTVL.

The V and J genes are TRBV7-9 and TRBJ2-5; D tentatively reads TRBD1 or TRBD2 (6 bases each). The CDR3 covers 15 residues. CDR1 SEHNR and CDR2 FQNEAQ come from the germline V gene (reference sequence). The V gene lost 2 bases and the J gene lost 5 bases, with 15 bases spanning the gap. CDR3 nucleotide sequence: TGTGCCAGCAGCTTAAGTATCGGGGGCAGGGAGACCCAGTACTTC. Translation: CASSLSIGGRETQYF.

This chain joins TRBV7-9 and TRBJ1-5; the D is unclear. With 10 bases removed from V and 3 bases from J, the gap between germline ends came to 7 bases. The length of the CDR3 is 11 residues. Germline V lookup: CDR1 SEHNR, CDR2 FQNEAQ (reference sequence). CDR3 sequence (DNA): TGTGCCACTGGGGTCAATCAGCCCCAGCATTTT. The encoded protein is CATGVNQPQHF.

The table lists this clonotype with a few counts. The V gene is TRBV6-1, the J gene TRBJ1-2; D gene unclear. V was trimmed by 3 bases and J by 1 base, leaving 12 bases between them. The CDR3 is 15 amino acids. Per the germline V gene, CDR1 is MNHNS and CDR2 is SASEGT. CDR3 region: CASSEGLGNNYGYTF. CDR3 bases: TGTGCCAGCAGTGAGGGTTTGGGAAATAACTATGGCTACACCTTC.

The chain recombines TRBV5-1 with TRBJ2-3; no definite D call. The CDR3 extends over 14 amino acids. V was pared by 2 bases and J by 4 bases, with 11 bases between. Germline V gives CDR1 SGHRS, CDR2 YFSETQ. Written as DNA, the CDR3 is TGCGCCAGCAGCTTCGTAGGAGTAGCAGATACGCAGTATTTT. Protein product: CASSFVGVADTQYF.

CDR3 coding DNA: TGTGCCAGCAGTTTGAAGGGATTAGCGGGGGGGCCTAGCTCCTACGAGCAGTACTTC. It codes for CASSLKGLAGGPSSYEQYF. V is TRBV27 and J is TRBJ2-7; 11 nucleotides match TRBD2. The CDR3 has 19 residues. V gave up 3 bases and J gave up 0 bases; unmatched junction bases: 13. Germline-derived CDR1 and CDR2 are MNHEY and SMNVEV (reference sequence).

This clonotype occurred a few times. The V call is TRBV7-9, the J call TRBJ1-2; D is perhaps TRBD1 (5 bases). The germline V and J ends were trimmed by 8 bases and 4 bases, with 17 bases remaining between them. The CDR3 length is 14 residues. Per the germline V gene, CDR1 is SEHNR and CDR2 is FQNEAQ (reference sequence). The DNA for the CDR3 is TGTGCCAGCGGGGCGAGGTTTGGGGGCTATGGCTACACCTTC. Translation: CASGARFGGYGYTF.

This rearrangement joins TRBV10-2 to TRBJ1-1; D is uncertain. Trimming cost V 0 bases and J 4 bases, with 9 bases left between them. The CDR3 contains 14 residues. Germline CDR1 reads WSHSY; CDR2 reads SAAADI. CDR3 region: CASSESPDCTEAFF. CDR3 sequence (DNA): TGCGCCAGCAGTGAGTCGCCAGACTGCACTGAAGCTTTCTTT.

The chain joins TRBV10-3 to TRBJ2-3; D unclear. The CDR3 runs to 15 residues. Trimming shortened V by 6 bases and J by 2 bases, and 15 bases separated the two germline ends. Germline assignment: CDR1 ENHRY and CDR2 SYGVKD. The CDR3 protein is CAIRVVAPSTDTQYF. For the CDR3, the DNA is TGTGCCATCAGAGTGGTCGCGCCTTCCACAGATACGCAGTATTTT.

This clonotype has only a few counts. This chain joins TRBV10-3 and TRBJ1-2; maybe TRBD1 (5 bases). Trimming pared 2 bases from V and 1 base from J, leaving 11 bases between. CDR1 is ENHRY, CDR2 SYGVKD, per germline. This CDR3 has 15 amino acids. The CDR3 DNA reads TGTGCCATCAGTGAGAGCAGGGAGGATAACTATGGCTACACCTTC. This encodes CAISESREDNYGYTF.

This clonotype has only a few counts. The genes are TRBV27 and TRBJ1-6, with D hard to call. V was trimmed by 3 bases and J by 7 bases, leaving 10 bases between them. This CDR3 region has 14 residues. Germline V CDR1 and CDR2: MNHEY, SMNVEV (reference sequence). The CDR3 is CASSFSAWNSPLHF. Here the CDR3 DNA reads TGTGCCAGCAGTTTTTCGGCATGGAATTCACCCCTCCACTTT.

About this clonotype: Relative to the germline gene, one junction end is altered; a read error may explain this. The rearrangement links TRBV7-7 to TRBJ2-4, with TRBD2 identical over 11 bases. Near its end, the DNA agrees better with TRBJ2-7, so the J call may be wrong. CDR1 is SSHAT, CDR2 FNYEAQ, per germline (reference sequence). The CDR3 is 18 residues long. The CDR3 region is CASSLVRGSGLAAYEQYF. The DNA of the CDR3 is TGTGCTAGCAGCTTAGTACGGGGGTCGGGACTAGCGGCCTACGAGCAGTACTTC.

CDR3 protein: CVSSKGGDTQYF. CDR3 in DNA: TGTGTCAGCAGCAAAGGGGGGGATACGCAGTATTTT. The chain combines TRBV21-1 with TRBJ2-3; the D call TRBD1 from the table was never checked on the DNA. TRBV21-1 is flagged as a pseudogene. The CDR3 is 12 residues long.

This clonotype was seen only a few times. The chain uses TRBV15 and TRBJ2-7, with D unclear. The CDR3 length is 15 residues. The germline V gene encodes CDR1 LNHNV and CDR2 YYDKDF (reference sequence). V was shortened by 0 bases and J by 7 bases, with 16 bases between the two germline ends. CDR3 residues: CATSRENNPLKEQYF. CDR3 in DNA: TGTGCCACCAGCAGAGAGAATAATCCACTTAAAGAGCAGTACTTC. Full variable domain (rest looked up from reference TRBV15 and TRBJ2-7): DAMVIQNPRYQVTQFGKPVTLSCSQTLNHNVMYWYQQKSSQAPKLLFHYYDKDFNNEADTPDNFQSRRPNTSFCFLDIRSPGLGDTAMYLCATSRENNPLKEQYFGPGTRLTVT.

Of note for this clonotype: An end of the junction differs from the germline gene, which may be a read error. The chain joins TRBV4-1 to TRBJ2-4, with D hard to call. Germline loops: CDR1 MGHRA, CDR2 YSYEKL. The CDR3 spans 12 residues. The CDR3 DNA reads TGCGCCGGCAGCCAAGATAGAGTGGAGCAGTACTTC. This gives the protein CAGSQDRVEQYF.

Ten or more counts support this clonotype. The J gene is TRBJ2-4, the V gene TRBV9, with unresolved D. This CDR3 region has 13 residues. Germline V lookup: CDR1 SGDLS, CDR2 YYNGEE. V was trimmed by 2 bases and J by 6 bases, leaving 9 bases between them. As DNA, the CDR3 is TGTGCCAGCAGCGTGGCGGAATTAAACATTCAGTACTTC. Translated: CASSVAELNIQYF.

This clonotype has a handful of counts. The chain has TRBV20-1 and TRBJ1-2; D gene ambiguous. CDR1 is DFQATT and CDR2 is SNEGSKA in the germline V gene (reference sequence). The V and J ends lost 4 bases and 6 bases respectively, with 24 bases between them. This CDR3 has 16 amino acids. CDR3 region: CSANLIGRAREDGYTF. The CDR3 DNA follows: TGCAGTGCTAACCTCATTGGACGGGCGAGGGAGGATGGCTACACCTTC.